These T cell receptor beta chains were read from a single sample in a study of cytomegalovirus exposure and HLA in healthy donors. The method was immunoSEQ multiplex PCR; TCRdb's version includes in-frame clones alone and lacks a portion of them. The sample comprises approximately 180,000 clones, roughly 84% of which are singletons, and about 0.24% rests with the top ten. Source material: PBMCs. These TCRs come from a girl less than two years old in good health and CMV-seronegative. CDR3s include the opening cysteine and the closing phenylalanine or tryptophan. The D gene is left open where the match is weak. Size is omitted from some rows. Given values are once, few, many or a class for expanded clones.

D	size	V	J	DNA	CDR3
.	.	TRBV25-1	TRBJ2-5	TGTGCCAGCAGTTTCGGGGGAAAAGAGACCCAGTACTTC	CASSFGGKETQYF
TRBD2	.	TRBV7-6	TRBJ2-3	TGTGCCAGCAGCTTCAGCGGGAGTGCAGATACGCAGTATTTT	CASSFSGSADTQYF
TRBD1	.	TRBV4-1	TRBJ1-2	TGCGCCAGCAGCGGACAGGGGGCAGCTTTCTATGGCTACACCTTC	CASSGQGAAFYGYTF
.	.	TRBV4-2	TRBJ2-2	TGTGCCAGCAGCCAAACAATGAACACCGGGGAGCTGTTTTTT	CASSQTMNTGELFF
.	.	TRBV7-8	TRBJ2-7	TGTGCCAGCAGCCCACACGGACAGACTGACTACGAGCAGTACTTC	CASSPHGQTDYEQYF
TRBD2	.	TRBV29-1	TRBJ2-5	TGCAGCGTTGGCCCCTACGGGGGGACGTCGAAAGAGACCCAGTACTTC	CSVGPYGGTSKETQYF
TRBD1	.	TRBV6-5	TRBJ1-5	TGTGCCAGCAGTGACAGGGGCCCCAATCAGCCCCAGCATTTT	CASSDRGPNQPQHF
.	.	TRBV5-6	TRBJ2-3	TGTGCCAGCAGCCCGGAGATCACAGATACGCAGTATTTT	CASSPEITDTQYF
.	.	TRBV4-2	TRBJ2-5	TGTGCCAGCAGCCAAGACAGAAACGTTCAAGAGACCCAGTACTTC	CASSQDRNVQETQYF
TRBD1	.	TRBV6-5	TRBJ1-2	TGTGCCAGCAGCGCTACTGACAGGGAGGTCTATGGCTACACCTTC	CASSATDREVYGYTF
.	.	TRBV6-5	TRBJ1-3	TGTGCCAGCAGACCAGGGACACATGGAAACACCATATATTTT	CASRPGTHGNTIYF
.	.	TRBV7-6	TRBJ2-1	TGTGCCAGCAACCGAGGGCCCGACAATGAGCAGTTCTTC	CASNRGPDNEQFF
TRBD2	few	TRBV4-3	TRBJ2-3	TGCGCCAGCAGCTGGACTAGCGGGGGGGATACGCAGTATTTT	CASSWTSGGDTQYF
TRBD1	.	TRBV18	TRBJ2-7	TGTGCCAGCTCACCTGGACAGGATTCCTACGAGCAGTACTTC	CASSPGQDSYEQYF
.	.	TRBV7-9	TRBJ2-5	TGTGCCAGCAGCAAACCCGGCGCGGGCCAAGAGACCCAGTACTTC	CASSKPGAGQETQYF
TRBD2	.	TRBV7-2	TRBJ2-1	TGTGCCAGCAGCTTAGGAGTAGCGGGATACAATGAGCAGTTCTTC	CASSLGVAGYNEQFF
.	.	TRBV2	TRBJ1-5	TGTGCCAGCAGTGAACGCAGGGGCGCGGAACAGCCCCAGCATTTT	CASSERRGAEQPQHF
.	.	TRBV2	TRBJ2-6	TGTGCCAGCAGTTCAGGGGCCGGGGCCAACGTCCTGACTTTC	CASSSGAGANVLTF
.	.	TRBV11-2	TRBJ2-5	TGTGCCAGCAGCTTAGTGTATCGGGAACAAGAGACCCAGTACTTC	CASSLVYREQETQYF
.	once	TRBV6-5	TRBJ1-2	TGTGCCAGCAGTTACTCCGGGGGGGTATACTATGGCTACACCTTC	CASSYSGGVYYGYTF
.	.	TRBV20-1	TRBJ2-3	TGCAGTGCTAGACAGGGGGATACGCAGTATTTT	CSARQGDTQYF
.	.	TRBV27	TRBJ2-1	TGTGCCAGCACTTACCTTCCAGGGGCAGGGAATGAGCAGTTCTTC	CASTYLPGAGNEQFF
TRBD2	.	TRBV4-3	TRBJ2-7	TGCGCCAGCAGCTGGGAGAGCGGGAGTGACGAGCAGTACTTC	CASSWESGSDEQYF
.	few	TRBV19	TRBJ1-1	TGTGCCAGTAGGAATAGGGGCAACACTGAAGCTTTCTTT	CASRNRGNTEAFF
.	.	TRBV29-1	TRBJ2-6	TGCAGCGTGTTCTCAGGGGTAGGGGCCAACGTCCTGACTTTC	CSVFSGVGANVLTF
TRBD2	.	TRBV15	TRBJ2-1	TGTGCCACCAGCAGATGGACTAGCGGAGAGAATGAGCAGTTCTTC	CATSRWTSGENEQFF
.	.	TRBV11-3	TRBJ2-1	TGTGCCAGCAGCTTAGATATTCCGGGCAGGGCCGTTCCCTACAATGAGCAGTTCTTC	CASSLDIPGRAVPYNEQFF
.	.	TRBV6-1	TRBJ1-1	TGTGCCAGCAGTGAATTATGGTGGGGGGGAGCAACTGAAGCTTTCTTT	CASSELWWGGATEAFF
TRBD1	.	TRBV13	TRBJ2-7	TGTGCCAGCAGCAAATACCCAACCGGGACAGGGACCTACGAGCAGTACTTC	CASSKYPTGTGTYEQYF
TRBD1	.	TRBV15	TRBJ2-7	TGTGCCACCAGCAGAGATGTCTCAGGGGGATTGGGCGAGCAGTACTTC	CATSRDVSGGLGEQYF
.	.	TRBV28	TRBJ2-7	TGTGCCAGCAGTTTACAGGGTTTGGGGCAGTACTTC	CASSLQGLGQYF